The entry below gives a single T cell receptor (beta chain) sequence along with its context. As yet, its antigen is unknown. Sorted populations all had greater than 95% purity. The ends were cut back, 8 bases at V and 4 bases at J, with 14 bases in the middle. Germline lookup yields CDR1 MNHEY and CDR2 SVGAGI. This CDR3 is 13 amino acids long. All of the isolated RNA was reverse transcribed, so expressed TCRB transcripts were sequenced. Clones were sequenced by immunoSEQ multiplex PCR, and TCRdb holds only the in-frame ones, with some missing. The data show under 350,000 clones, about 13% seen once. These data are taken from a study of beta chain features in type 1 diabetes. Study-level findings and limits: HLA effects on TCRB rearrangement stayed unresolved here. Compared with healthy donors, patients appeared to share more similar naive, central memory and regulatory TCRB repertoires. Shorter TCRB CDR3s, moderately but significantly so, were found in Type 1 diabetes patients in all four CD4+ subsets. A PCR bias possibly favoring shorter templates would apply equally to patients and controls.

The chain combines TRBV6-5 with TRBJ1-1, with D maybe TRBD1 (5 bases). Sequencing was done on a sample of naive CD4+ T cells from blood. This clonotype was obtained from a man aged 30-40 years with type 1 diabetes. The CDR3 DNA reads TGTGCCAGCTCGCTCGCGGGGGTCACTGAAGCTTTCTTT. Its translation: CASSLAGVTEAFF.